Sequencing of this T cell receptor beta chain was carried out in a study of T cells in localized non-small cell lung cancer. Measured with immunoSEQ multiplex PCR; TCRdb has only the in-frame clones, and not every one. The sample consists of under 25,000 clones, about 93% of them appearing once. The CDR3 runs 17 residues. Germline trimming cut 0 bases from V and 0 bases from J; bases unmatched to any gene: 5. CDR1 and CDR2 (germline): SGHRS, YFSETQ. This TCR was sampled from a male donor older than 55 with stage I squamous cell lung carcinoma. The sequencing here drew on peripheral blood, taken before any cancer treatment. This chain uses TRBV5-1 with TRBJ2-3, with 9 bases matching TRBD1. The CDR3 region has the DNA TGCGCCAGCAGCTTGGGGACAGGGGCTTCTAGCACAGATACGCAGTATTTT. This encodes CASSLGTGASSTDTQYF. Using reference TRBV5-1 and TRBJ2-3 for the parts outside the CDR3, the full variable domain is KAGVTQTPRYLIKTRGQQVTLSCSPISGHRSVSWYQQTPGQGLQFLFEYFSETQRNKGNFPGRFSGRQFSNSRSEMNVSTLELGDSALYLCASSLGTGASSTDTQYFGPGTRLTVL.